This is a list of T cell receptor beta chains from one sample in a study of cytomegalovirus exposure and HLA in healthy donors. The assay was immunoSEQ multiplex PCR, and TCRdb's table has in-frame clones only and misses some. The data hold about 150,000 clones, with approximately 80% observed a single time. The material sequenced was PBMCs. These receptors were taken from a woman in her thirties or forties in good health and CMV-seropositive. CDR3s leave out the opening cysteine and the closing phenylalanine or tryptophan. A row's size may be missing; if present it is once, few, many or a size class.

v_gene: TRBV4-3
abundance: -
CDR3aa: ASSHTAGNEQF

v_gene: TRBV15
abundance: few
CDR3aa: ATSRNTGGTEAF

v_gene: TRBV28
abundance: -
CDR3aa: ASSLGTLPSGANVLT

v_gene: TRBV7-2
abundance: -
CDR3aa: ASSTQGAEAF

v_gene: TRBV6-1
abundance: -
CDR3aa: ASSLDRGGNTEAF

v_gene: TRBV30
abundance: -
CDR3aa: AWTPLVDNEQF

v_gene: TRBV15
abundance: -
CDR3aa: ATSRDWDRGPDYSGNTIY

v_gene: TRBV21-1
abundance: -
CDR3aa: ASSKASSGANVLT

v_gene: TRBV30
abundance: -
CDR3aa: AWSVGAGENEQF

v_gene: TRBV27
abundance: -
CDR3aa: ASSLAGTSGINEQF

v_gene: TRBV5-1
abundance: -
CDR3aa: ASRRLAGGGSTDTQY

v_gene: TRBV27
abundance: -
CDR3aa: ASSLTSGSAGELF

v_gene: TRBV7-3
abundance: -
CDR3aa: ASSPPPRTAVNEKLF

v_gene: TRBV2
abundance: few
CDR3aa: ASSELGGGTGELF

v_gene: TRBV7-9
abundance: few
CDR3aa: ASSPSDRGGEKLF

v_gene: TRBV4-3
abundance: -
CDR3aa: ASSLGLAGTDTQY

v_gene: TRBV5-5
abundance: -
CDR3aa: ASSKPYGEQY

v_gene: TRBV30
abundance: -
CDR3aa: AWSSQQETQY

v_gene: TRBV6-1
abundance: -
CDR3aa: ASSGGPPTTDTQY

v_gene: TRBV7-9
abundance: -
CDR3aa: ASSLGQGRNTIY

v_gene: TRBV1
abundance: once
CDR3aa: TSSQPTSGRTRETQY

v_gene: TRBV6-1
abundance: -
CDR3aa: ASSEAGADYEQY

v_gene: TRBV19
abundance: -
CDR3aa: ASSIVGRGRNYEQY

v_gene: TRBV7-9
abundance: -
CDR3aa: ASSLDRASEKLF

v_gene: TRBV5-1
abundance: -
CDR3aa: ASSLPSGGSSEQF

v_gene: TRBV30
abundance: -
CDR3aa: AWSVLHGTF

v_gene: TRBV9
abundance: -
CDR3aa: ASSVGLTGGTDTQY

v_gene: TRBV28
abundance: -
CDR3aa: ASSQPGQGATEAF

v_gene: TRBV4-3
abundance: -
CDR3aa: ASSQGGAYTGELF

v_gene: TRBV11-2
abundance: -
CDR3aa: ASSLQGGRSTEAF

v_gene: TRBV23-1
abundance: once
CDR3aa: ASSWPGLAGVVQY

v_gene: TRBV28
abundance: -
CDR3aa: ASSSQGANTEAF

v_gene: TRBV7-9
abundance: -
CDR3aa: ASSAQGNTEAF

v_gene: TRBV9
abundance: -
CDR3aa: ASSVGGGGYVGEKLF

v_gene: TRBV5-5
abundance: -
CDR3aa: ASRPGGVDYEQY

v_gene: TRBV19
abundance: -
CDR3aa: ASSIGAGDEQF

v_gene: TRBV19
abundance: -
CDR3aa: ASSIVAYNEQF

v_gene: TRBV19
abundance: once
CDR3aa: ASSADRGRWNTGELF

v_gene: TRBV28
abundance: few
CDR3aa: ASSTPGQISGNTIY

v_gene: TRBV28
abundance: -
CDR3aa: ASSRGQGSYEQY

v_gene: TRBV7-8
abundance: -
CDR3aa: ASSLETSGYNEQF

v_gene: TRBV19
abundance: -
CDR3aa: ASSRASRVPGNTIY

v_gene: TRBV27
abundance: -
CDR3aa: ASSFSGIANEQF

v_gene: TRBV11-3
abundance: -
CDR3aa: ASSSGTPNTGELF

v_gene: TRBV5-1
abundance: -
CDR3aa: ASSSSGGSTDTQY

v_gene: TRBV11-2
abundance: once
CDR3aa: ASSVNGLAGGPRNIQY

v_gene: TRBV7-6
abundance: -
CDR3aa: ASTPGPDRPYEQY

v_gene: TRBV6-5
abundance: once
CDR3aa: ASSYRLAGVYEQY

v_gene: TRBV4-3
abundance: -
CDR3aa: ASSQVGQGGLYNEQF

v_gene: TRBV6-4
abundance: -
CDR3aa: ASSRTGTVSSDTQY

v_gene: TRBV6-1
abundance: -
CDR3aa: ASSMDRATDTQY

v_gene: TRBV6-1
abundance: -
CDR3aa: ASTTSNSYEQY

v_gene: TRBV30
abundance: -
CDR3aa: AWSVPNRLLRAGSTGELF

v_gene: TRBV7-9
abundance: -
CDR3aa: ASSLAGPINNEQF

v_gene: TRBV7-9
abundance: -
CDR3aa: ASSSNTGVGETQY

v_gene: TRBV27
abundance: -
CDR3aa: ASSNGGPRDEQY